Following are 20 T cell receptor beta chains from one sample sequenced in a study of glioma-infiltrating T cells after dendritic cell vaccination. The time point denotes: after dendritic cell vaccination, including at tumor progression/relapse. Only in-frame clones appear in the TCRdb table, and some are missing; sequencing was by immunoSEQ multiplex PCR. The profile shows approximately 50,000 clones, about 91% of them singletons. Sequenced here: blood, sampled after dendritic cell vaccination. The receptors here all came from a human donor with glioblastoma.

The rearrangement joins TRBV9 to TRBJ2-1; 7 bases map to TRBD2. The V gene's germline CDR1 is SGDLS and CDR2 YYNGEE. The CDR3 has 14 residues. The V segment lost 2 bases and the J segment 5 bases; nucleotides outside the gene matches: 4. CDR3 DNA: TGTGCCAGCAGCGTCGGGGGGTCAAACAATGAGCAGTTCTTC. As protein: CASSVGGSNNEQFF.

V is TRBV5-1 and J is TRBJ1-4, with 9 positions matching TRBD1. Germline V gene data show CDR1 as SGHRS and CDR2 as YFSETQ. The CDR3 totals 15 residues. V trimming: 5 bases; J trimming: 8 bases; junction bases outside the gene matches: 10. The CDR3 DNA is TGCGCCAGCAGGCCCTACCGGGACAGGGAGGAAAAACTGTTTTTT. Translating it yields CASRPYRDREEKLFF.

This clone is deemed large. The chain couples TRBV7-3 to TRBJ2-1, with TRBD2 as a possible D gene (5 bases). Trimming removed 2 bases from V and 4 bases from J, with 12 bases in between. Germline assignment: CDR1 SGHTA and CDR2 FQGTGA. The CDR3 consists of 15 residues. The CDR3 sequence: CASSLSIARYNEQFF. The CDR3 bases are TGTGCCAGCAGCTTATCGATAGCGCGGTACAATGAGCAGTTCTTC.

The chain links TRBV9 to TRBJ2-7; 8 positions agree with TRBD2. From germline, CDR1 is SGDLS and CDR2 YYNGEE. Trimming removed 4 bases from V and 0 bases from J; junction bases left unmatched: 15. The CDR3 length is 18 residues. In DNA, the CDR3 is TGTGCCAGCAGCCCAGATTCCGTCCTAGCGGGTTCCTCCTACGAGCAGTACTTC. Protein product: CASSPDSVLAGSSYEQYF. Full variable domain (missing parts from reference TRBV9 and TRBJ2-7): DSGVTQTPKHLITATGQRVTLRCSPRSGDLSVYWYQQSLDQGLQFLIQYYNGEERAKGNILERFSAQQFPDLHSELNLSSLELGDSALYFCASSPDSVLAGSSYEQYFGPGTRLTVT.

As for this clone: One junction end disagrees with the germline gene, perhaps due to a read error. The chain has TRBV2 and TRBJ1-5; D uncertain. The CDR3 sequence is 15 residues long. Per the germline V gene, CDR1 is SNHLY and CDR2 is FYNNEI. The CDR3 sequence is CASREGSLANQPQHF. CDR3 DNA sequence: TGTGCCAGCAGAGAAGGAAGCCTCGCCAATCAGCCCCAGCATTTT.

The J gene is TRBJ1-1, the V gene TRBV5-1; 7 nucleotides line up with TRBD1. J gave up 1 base and V 4 bases, and 13 bases lay outside the gene matches. The CDR3 has 17 amino acids. Per germline, CDR1 SGHRS and CDR2 YFSETQ. CDR3 protein: CASSPGQKVGENTEAFF. CDR3 nucleotides: TGCGCCAGCAGCCCGGGACAGAAGGTCGGGGAGAACACTGAAGCTTTCTTT.

In regard to this clone: At the DNA level, this CDR3 is encoded by other sequences in the same sample as well. The J gene is TRBJ1-5, the V gene TRBV10-3; D is unclear. The CDR3 runs 12 residues. Germline CDR1 is ENHRY and CDR2 is SYGVKD. Between the trimmed V and J ends, which lost 5 bases and 1 base, there was a span of 3 bases. The CDR3 loop is CAISSSNQPQHF. The CDR3 coding sequence is TGTGCCATCAGTTCAAGCAATCAGCCCCAGCATTTT.

This chain joins TRBV19 and TRBJ2-1, with 12 bases lining up with TRBD2. This CDR3 spans 20 amino acids. Trimming at V came to 3 bases and at J to 0 bases, leaving 12 bases not matched to a gene. Germline V gives CDR1 LNHDA, CDR2 SQIVND (reference sequence). The DNA of the CDR3 is TGTGCCAGTAGTATCCAAAAACTAGCGGGAGGCTCGAGCTCCTACAATGAGCAGTTCTTC. Protein sequence: CASSIQKLAGGSSSYNEQFF.

The CDR3 protein is CAVYIAVCYNEQFF. In DNA, the CDR3 is TGTGCCGTCTATATAGCTGTCTGCTACAATGAGCAGTTCTTC. The chain recombines TRBV6-4 with TRBJ2-1; D remains ambiguous. The V gene's germline CDR1 is MRHNA and CDR2 SNTAGT. Trimming removed 11 bases at V and 3 bases at J, with 17 bases between. CDR3 length: 14 amino acids.

This clone was seen a single time. The CDR3, as DNA: TGTGCCAGCAGCTTGGTTTCTAGGGGAGGACAAGAGACCCAGTACTTC. The encoded protein is CASSLVSRGGQETQYF. The genes are TRBV5-4 and TRBJ2-5; a weak D match, TRBD2 (6 bases). The V and J ends lost 0 bases and 2 bases respectively, with 14 bases between them. The CDR3 runs to 16 residues. CDR1 and CDR2 (germline): SGHNT, YYREEE (reference sequence).

The chain couples TRBV6-1 to TRBJ2-1, with 7 bases aligning to TRBD2. V gave up 4 bases and J gave up 1 base; unmatched junction bases: 4. Germline assignment: CDR1 MNHNS and CDR2 SASEGT. CDR3 length: 15 residues. The CDR3 loop reads CASSVLAGSYNEQFF. The CDR3 DNA reads as TGTGCCAGCAGTGTATTAGCGGGTTCCTACAATGAGCAGTTCTTC.

This clone was recorded only once. Compared with germline, one end of the junction differs, possibly owing to a read error. The J gene is TRBJ2-7, the V gene TRBV4-3; 8 positions agree with TRBD2. The CDR3 is made up of 16 amino acids. Germline CDR1 reads LGHNA; CDR2 reads YSLEER. The CDR3 DNA reads TGCGCCAGCAGCCCCCACTCCCGGGGGGGCTCCGACGAGCAGTACTTC. Protein: CASSPHSRGGSDEQYF.

This clone was found once. The chain has TRBV9 and TRBJ2-2; 14 positions match TRBD2. This CDR3 comprises 17 residues. Germline values: CDR1 SGDLS, CDR2 YYNGEE. The junction had 3 bases not matched to a gene; V was cut back by 0 bases and J by 5 bases. CDR3 region: CASSVAGLAGATGELFF. CDR3 nucleotides: TGTGCCAGCAGCGTAGCGGGACTAGCGGGAGCAACCGGGGAGCTGTTTTTT.

The rearrangement links TRBV28 to TRBJ2-1; 9 bases map to TRBD2. This CDR3 has 15 amino acids. J was trimmed by 2 bases and V by 3 bases; bases with no gene match: 2. The germline CDR1 and CDR2 sequences are MDHEN and SYDVKM. The CDR3 sequence: CASSLGGRAYNEQFF. The CDR3 DNA reads as TGTGCCAGCAGTTTGGGCGGGAGGGCCTACAATGAGCAGTTCTTC.

The V and J genes are TRBV2 and TRBJ2-1; 7 bases line up with TRBD2. This CDR3 region has 15 residues. Trimming cost V 5 bases and J 9 bases; bases outside gene matches: 13. CDR1 and CDR2 from the germline V gene are SNHLY and FYNNEI. The CDR3 region is CASSSWSGTYFEQFF. The DNA for the CDR3 is TGTGCCAGCAGTTCTTGGAGCGGGACCTACTTTGAGCAGTTCTTC.

This chain connects TRBV10-3 to TRBJ2-2; 15 bases agree with TRBD2. Germline V gene data show CDR1 as ENHRY and CDR2 as SYGVKD. The CDR3 has 15 amino acids. V lost 6 bases to trimming and J lost 7 bases; unmatched junction nucleotides: 3. The CDR3 spells CAIRGLAGGGGELFF. CDR3 in DNA: TGTGCCATCAGGGGACTAGCGGGAGGAGGCGGGGAGCTGTTTTTT.

The rearrangement joins TRBV18 to TRBJ1-1; unclear D gene. This CDR3 has 12 amino acids. V was pared by 3 bases and J by 4 bases, with 6 bases between. Germline-derived CDR1 and CDR2 are KGHSH and LQKENI. In DNA form, the CDR3 reads TGTGCCAGCTCACCTCGAGCCACTGAAGCTTTCTTT. It specifies CASSPRATEAFF.

The V call is TRBV19, the J call TRBJ2-1; a possible D gene is TRBD2 (6 bases). The germline CDR1 and CDR2 sequences are LNHDA and SQIVND (reference sequence). The CDR3 runs 16 residues. V dropped 3 bases and J dropped 7 bases, with 19 bases sitting between them. In DNA form, the CDR3 reads TGTGCCAGTAGTATTTGGGCGGGAAGTCAGGTAAATGAGCAGTTCTTC. Translated: CASSIWAGSQVNEQFF. Full variable domain (missing parts from reference TRBV19 and TRBJ2-1): DGGITQSPKYLFRKEGQNVTLSCEQNLNHDAMYWYRQDPGQGLRLIYYSQIVNDFQKGDIAEGYSVSREKKESFPLTVTSAQKNPTAFYLCASSIWAGSQVNEQFFGPGTRLTVL.

The chain has TRBV5-4 and TRBJ2-1; D possibly corresponds to TRBD2 (6 bases). Per germline, CDR1 SGHNT and CDR2 YYREEE (reference sequence). Deletions cut 2 bases from V and 0 bases from J, with 9 bases between. The CDR3 spans 15 residues. Here the CDR3 reads CASSFGGGSYNEQFF. CDR3 sequence (DNA): TGTGCCAGCAGCTTTGGGGGAGGCTCCTACAATGAGCAGTTCTTC.

The rearrangement uses TRBV28 and TRBJ1-1, with unresolved D. CDR1 MDHEN and CDR2 SYDVKM come from the germline V gene. The length of the CDR3 is 15 residues. The V end lost 5 bases, the J end lost 0 bases, and 13 bases lay between the germline ends. CDR3 sequence reads: CASSPHSSLNTEAFF. Written as DNA, the CDR3 is TGTGCCAGCAGTCCCCACAGCTCCCTGAACACTGAAGCTTTCTTT.